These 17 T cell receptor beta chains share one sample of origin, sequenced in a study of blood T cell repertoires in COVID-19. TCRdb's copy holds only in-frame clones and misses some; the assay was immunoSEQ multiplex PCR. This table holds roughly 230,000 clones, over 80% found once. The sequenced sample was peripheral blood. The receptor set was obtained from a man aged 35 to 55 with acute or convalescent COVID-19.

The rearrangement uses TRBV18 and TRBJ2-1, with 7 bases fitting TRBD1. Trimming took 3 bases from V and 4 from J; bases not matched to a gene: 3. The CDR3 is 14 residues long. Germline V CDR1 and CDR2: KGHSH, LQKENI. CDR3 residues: CASSPGQNYNEQFF. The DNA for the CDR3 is TGTGCCAGCTCACCGGGACAGAATTACAATGAGCAGTTCTTC.

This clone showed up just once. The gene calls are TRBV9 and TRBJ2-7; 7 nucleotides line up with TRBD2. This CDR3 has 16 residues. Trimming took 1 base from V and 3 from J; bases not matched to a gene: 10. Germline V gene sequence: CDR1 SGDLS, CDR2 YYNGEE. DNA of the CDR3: TGTGCCAGCAGCGTAAGCGGGCGGGAGTATGGCTACGAGCAGTACTTC. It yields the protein CASSVSGREYGYEQYF. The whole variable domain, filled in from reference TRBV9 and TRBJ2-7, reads DSGVTQTPKHLITATGQRVTLRCSPRSGDLSVYWYQQSLDQGLQFLIQYYNGEERAKGNILERFSAQQFPDLHSELNLSSLELGDSALYFCASSVSGREYGYEQYFGPGTRLTVT.

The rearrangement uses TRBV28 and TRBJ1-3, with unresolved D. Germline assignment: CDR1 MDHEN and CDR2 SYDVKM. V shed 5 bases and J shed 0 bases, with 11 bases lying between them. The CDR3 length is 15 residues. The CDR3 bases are TGTGCCAGCAGTCCTCCAGCGAGCTCTGGAAACACCATATATTTT. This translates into CASSPPASSGNTIYF.

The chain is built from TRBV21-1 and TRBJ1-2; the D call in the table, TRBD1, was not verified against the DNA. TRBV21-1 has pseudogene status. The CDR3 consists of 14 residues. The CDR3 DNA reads TGTGCCAGCAGCAAAGAGCAACAGGGGGTAGGCTACACCTTC. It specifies CASSKEQQGVGYTF.

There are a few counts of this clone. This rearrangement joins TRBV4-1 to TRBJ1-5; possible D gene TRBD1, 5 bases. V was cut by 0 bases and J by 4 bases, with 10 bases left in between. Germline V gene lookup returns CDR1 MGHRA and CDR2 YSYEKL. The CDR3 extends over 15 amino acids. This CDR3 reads CASSQDSAGNQPQHF. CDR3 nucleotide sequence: TGCGCCAGCAGCCAAGATTCGGCAGGGAATCAGCCCCAGCATTTT.

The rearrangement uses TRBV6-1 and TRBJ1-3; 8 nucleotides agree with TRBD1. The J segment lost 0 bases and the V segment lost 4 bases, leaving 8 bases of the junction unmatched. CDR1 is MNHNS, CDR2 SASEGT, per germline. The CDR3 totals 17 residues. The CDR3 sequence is CASSGRTGSSSGNTIYF. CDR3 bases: TGTGCCAGCAGTGGAAGGACAGGGAGCAGCTCTGGAAACACCATATATTTT.

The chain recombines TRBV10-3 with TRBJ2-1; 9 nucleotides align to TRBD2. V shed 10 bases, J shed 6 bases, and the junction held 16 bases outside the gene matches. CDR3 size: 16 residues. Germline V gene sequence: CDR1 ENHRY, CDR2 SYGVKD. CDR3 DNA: TGTGCCACCTACTTCGGCGGGAGGGCCGGGGTCAATGAGCAGTTCTTC. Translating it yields CATYFGGRAGVNEQFF.

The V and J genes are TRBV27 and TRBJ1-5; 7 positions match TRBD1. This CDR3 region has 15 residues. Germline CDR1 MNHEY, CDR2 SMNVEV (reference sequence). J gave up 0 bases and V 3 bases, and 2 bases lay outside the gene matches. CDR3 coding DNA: TGTGCCAGCAGTTTGGGGACAGATAGCAATCAGCCCCAGCATTTT. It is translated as CASSLGTDSNQPQHF.

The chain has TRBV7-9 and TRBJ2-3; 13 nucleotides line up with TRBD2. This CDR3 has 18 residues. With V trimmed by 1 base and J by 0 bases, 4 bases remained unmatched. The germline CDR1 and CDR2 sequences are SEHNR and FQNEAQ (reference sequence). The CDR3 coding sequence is TGTGCCAGCAGCTTAGGGGGGACTAGCGGGACAAGCACAGATACGCAGTATTTT. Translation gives CASSLGGTSGTSTDTQYF.

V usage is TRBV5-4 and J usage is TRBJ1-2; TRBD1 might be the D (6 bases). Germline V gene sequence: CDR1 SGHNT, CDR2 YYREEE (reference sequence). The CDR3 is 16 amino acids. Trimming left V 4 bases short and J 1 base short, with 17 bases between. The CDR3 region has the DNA TGTGCCAGCAGCCCGGGGGGCCAGCGGATTAACTATGGCTACACCTTC. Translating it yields CASSPGGQRINYGYTF.

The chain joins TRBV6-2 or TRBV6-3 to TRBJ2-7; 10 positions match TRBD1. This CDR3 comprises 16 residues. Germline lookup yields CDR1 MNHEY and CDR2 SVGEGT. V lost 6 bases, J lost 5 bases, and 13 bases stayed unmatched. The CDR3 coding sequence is TGTGCCAGCAGCCTGCTCCGGGACAGGGGACCCCACGAGCAGTACTTC. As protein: CASSLLRDRGPHEQYF.

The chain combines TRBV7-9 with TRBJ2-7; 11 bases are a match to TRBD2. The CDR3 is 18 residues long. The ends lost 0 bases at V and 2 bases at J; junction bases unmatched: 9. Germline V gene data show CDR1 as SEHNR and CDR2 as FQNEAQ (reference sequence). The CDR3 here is CASSLAPRLAGYTYEQYF. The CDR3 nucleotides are TGTGCCAGCAGCTTAGCGCCGAGACTAGCGGGATATACCTACGAGCAGTACTTC.

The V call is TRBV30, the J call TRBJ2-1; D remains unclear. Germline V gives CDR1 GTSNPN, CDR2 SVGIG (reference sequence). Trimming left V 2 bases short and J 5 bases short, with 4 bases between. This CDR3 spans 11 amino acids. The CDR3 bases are TGTGCCTGGAGTATAAACAATGAGCAGTTCTTC. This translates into CAWSINNEQFF.

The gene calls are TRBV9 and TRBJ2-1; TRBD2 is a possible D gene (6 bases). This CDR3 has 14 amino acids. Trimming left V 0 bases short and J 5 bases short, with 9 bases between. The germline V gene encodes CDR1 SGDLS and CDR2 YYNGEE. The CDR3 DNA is TGTGCCAGCAGCGTAGTGGCTAGCGACAATGAGCAGTTCTTC. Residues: CASSVVASDNEQFF.

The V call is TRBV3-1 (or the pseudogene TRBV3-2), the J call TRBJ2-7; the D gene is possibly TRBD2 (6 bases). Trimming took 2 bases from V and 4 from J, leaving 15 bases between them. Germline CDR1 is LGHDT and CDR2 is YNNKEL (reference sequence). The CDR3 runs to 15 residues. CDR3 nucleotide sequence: TGTGCCAGCAGCCAACCGGGGGTTGGGGGATACGAGCAGTACTTC. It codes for CASSQPGVGGYEQYF.

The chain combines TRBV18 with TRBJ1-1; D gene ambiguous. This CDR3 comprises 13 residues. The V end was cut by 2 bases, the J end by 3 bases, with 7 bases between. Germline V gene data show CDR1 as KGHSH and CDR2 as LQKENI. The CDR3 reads CASSPRLDTEAFF. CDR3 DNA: TGTGCCAGCTCACCAAGACTAGACACTGAAGCTTTCTTT.

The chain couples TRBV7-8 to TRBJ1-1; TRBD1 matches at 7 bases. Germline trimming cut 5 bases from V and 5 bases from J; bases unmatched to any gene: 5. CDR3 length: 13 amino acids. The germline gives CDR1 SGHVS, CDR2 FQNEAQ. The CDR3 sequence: CASSPTGRTEAFF. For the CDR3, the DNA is TGTGCCAGCAGCCCGACAGGGCGGACTGAAGCTTTCTTT. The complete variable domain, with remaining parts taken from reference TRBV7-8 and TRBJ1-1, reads GAGVSQSPRYKVAKRGQDVALRCDPISGHVSLFWYQQALGQGPEFLTYFQNEAQLDKSGLPSDRFFAERPEGSVSTLKIQRTQQEDSAVYLCASSPTGRTEAFFGQGTRLTVV.